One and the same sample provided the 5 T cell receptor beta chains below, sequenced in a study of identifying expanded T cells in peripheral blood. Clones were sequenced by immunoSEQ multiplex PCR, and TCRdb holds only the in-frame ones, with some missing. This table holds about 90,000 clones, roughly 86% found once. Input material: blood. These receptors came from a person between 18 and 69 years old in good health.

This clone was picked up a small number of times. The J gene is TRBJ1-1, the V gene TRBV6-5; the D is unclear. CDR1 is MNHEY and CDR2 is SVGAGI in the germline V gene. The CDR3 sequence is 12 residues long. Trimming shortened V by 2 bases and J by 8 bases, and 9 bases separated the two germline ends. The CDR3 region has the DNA TGTGCCAGCAGTTACGTTAACGGAGAAGCTTTCTTT. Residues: CASSYVNGEAFF.

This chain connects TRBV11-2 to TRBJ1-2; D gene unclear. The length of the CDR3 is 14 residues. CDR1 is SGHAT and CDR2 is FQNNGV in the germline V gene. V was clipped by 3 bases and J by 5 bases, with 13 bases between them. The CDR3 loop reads CASSLPERKYGYTF. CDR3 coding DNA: TGTGCCAGCAGCTTGCCAGAAAGAAAGTATGGCTACACCTTC.

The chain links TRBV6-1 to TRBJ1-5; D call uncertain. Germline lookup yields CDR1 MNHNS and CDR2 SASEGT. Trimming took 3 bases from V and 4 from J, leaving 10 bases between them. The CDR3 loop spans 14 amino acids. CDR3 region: CASSDSLQNQPQHF. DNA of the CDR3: TGTGCCAGCAGTGATAGTCTACAAAATCAGCCCCAGCATTTT.

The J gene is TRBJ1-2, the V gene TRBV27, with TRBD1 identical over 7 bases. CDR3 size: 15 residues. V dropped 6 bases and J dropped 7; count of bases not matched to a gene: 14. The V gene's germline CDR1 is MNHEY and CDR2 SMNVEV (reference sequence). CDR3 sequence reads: CASRGGTDARPGYTF. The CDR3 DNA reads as TGTGCCAGCAGGGGGGGGACAGACGCACGTCCTGGCTACACCTTC.

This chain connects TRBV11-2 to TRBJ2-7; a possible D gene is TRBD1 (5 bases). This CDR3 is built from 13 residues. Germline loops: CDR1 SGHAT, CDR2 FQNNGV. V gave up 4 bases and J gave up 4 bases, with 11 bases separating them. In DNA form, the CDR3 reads TGTGCCAGCAGCTACTCACAGGCGTACGAGCAGTACTTC. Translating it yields CASSYSQAYEQYF.